One sample yielded the 21 T cell receptor beta chains listed below, sequenced in a study of T cell clonality in common variable immunodeficiency. Method: immunoSEQ multiplex PCR; TCRdb's copy keeps in-frame clones and lacks some. This repertoire lists roughly 52,000 clones without singletons; approximately 3.6% sits in the top ten. Sequenced sample: peripheral blood mononuclear cells. The receptors here all came from a person between 18 and 70 years old in good health.

This clone was detected ten times or more. The CDR3 end falls 3 residues outside the read, so it is completed with the germline J gene. The chain has TRBV12-3 or TRBV12-4 and TRBJ2-3; 7 positions agree with TRBD2. Trimming cost V 4 bases and J 1 base; bases outside gene matches: 2. CDR3 length: 14 residues. The DNA read from the CDR3 is TGTGCCAGCAGTTGGAGCGGGGGCACAGATACG. It codes for CASSWSGGTDT. The complete CDR3 reads CASSWSGGTDTQYF.

In this sample, this clone turned up a few times. Read coverage stops 3 residues before the CDR3 terminus; the germline J gene supplies the remainder. The rearrangement links TRBV7-9 to TRBJ2-5, with TRBD2 matching 12 bases. Germline loops: CDR1 SEHNR, CDR2 FQNEAQ (reference sequence). The CDR3 runs to 15 residues. The covered CDR3 bases are TGTGCCAGCAGCCGGACTAGCGGGAAGACAGATACC. Protein sequence: CASSRTSGKTDT. The full CDR3 protein reads CASSRTSGKTDTQYF.

On this clone: The sequenced fragment ends 3 residues before the CDR3 boundary, so the rest is inferred from the germline J gene. The chain recombines TRBV2 with TRBJ2-7, with D perhaps TRBD2 (6 bases). CDR3 length: 16 residues. Trimming took off 6 bases at V and 2 bases at J, with 20 bases between the two ends. CDR1 is SNHLY and CDR2 is FYNNEI in the germline V gene. CDR3 residues: CASSSPRSAGPYEQYF. CDR3 DNA (partial): TGTGCCAGCAGCAGCCCAAGGTCGGCGGGGCCCTACGAG.

There are many counts of this clone. The read finishes 3 residues shy of the CDR3 end, and the germline J gene is used to complete it. V and J are TRBV5-6 and TRBJ1-1; D remains unclear. Deletions cut 4 bases from V and 2 bases from J, with 15 bases between. The CDR3 contains 15 residues. CDR1 and CDR2 (germline): SGHDT, YYEEEE. The covered CDR3 bases are TGTGCCAGCAGCCTATTTGCTGGGCCTAACACTGAA. Protein product: CASSLFAGPNTE. The complete CDR3 reads CASSLFAGPNTEAFF.

This clone was counted at least ten times. The CDR3 is cut off 3 residues early in the read; its end comes from the germline J gene. This sequence joins TRBV4-1 and TRBJ2-1, with a tentative D call TRBD2 (6 bases). The CDR3 sequence is 17 residues long. V lost 1 base to trimming and J lost 3 bases, with 16 bases between them. The germline CDR1 and CDR2 sequences are MGHRA and YSYEKL. Incomplete CDR3 DNA: TGCGCCAGCAGCCAAGGAGTCGCGGGACTCGACTACAATGAG. Translation: CASSQGVAGLDYNE. The entire CDR3 reads CASSQGVAGLDYNEQFF.

There are many counts of this clone. The CDR3 end lies 3 residues beyond the end of the read and is filled in from the germline J gene. The V call is TRBV30, the J call TRBJ2-1; 7 bases agree with TRBD2. The germline gives CDR1 GTSNPN, CDR2 SVGIG (reference sequence). CDR3 length: 13 amino acids. V was pared by 5 bases and J by 4 bases, with 5 bases of the junction left unmatched. The CDR3 bases that were read are TGTGCCTGGGCGGAAGCGGGGTACAATGAG. It encodes CAWAEAGYNE. The CDR3 as a whole reads CAWAEAGYNEQFF. The full variable domain, its missing parts supplied by reference TRBV30 and TRBJ2-1, is SQTIHQWPATLVQPVGSPLSLECTVEGTSNPNLYWYRQAAGRGLQLLFYSVGIGQISSEVPQNLSASRPQDRQFILSSKKLLLSDSGFYLCAWAEAGYNEQFFGPGTRLTVL.

This clone was recorded many times. The missing CDR3 end, 3 residues past where the read stops, is filled in from the germline J gene. The chain couples TRBV18 to TRBJ1-3; no definite D call. This CDR3 spans 15 amino acids. The V end lost 5 bases, the J end lost 0 bases, and 11 bases lay between the germline ends. Germline CDR1 reads KGHSH; CDR2 reads LQKENI. The DNA read from the CDR3 is TGTGCCAGCTCAGGTACTGCCGGCTCTGGAAACACC. Translating gives CASSGTAGSGNT. The entire CDR3 sequence reads CASSGTAGSGNTIYF.

This clone was seen many times. The missing CDR3 end, 3 residues past where the read stops, is filled in from the germline J gene. V gene TRBV10-3 combines with J gene TRBJ1-4; D may be TRBD1 (5 bases). Germline CDR1 and CDR2: ENHRY and SYGVKD. The CDR3 has 17 amino acids. The sequenced CDR3 bases are TGTGCCATCAGTGAGTCCGCCCGGGGGTTCTATAATTCACCA. Translated, it gives CAISESARGFYNSP. The whole CDR3 protein reads CAISESARGFYNSPLFF.

This clone has a count of ten or more. The sequenced fragment ends 3 residues before the CDR3 boundary, so the rest is inferred from the germline J gene. The chain couples TRBV5-1 to TRBJ1-1, with D possibly being TRBD1 (6 bases). CDR3 length: 14 residues. Germline CDR1 is SGHRS and CDR2 is YFSETQ. The DNA read from the CDR3 is TGCGCCAGCAGCCCTTCAGGGGAGGTGTATCAA. Translated, it gives CASSPSGEVYQ. The whole CDR3 protein is CASSPSGEVYQAFF.

This clone was counted at least ten times. One junction end does not reproduce the germline sequence, and a read error may be involved. The CDR3 is cut off 3 residues early in the read; its end comes from the germline J gene. The V call is TRBV6-1, the J call TRBJ2-2, with 7 bases fitting TRBD1. Germline V gene data show CDR1 as MNHNS and CDR2 as SASEGT. The CDR3 sequence is 13 residues long. The DNA read from the CDR3 is TGTGCCAGCAGAGAAGGGGGCTCCGGGGAG. Translation gives CASREGGSGE. In full, the CDR3 reads CASREGGSGELFF.

This clone was detected a few times. One base away lies a much larger clone, so this may be a sequencing read error. Read sequence stops 3 residues before the CDR3 end, and the germline J gene provides the missing end. The chain has TRBV7-2 and TRBJ2-5, with D possibly TRBD1 on 6 matching bases. Germline CDR1 and CDR2: SGHTA and FQGNSA. Trimming stripped 5 bases from V and 4 bases from J, with 17 bases between. The CDR3 spans 15 residues. CDR3 DNA, as far as it was read: TGTGCCAGCAGCCCTACCCGGACAGTAGGAGAGACC. Residues: CASSPTRTVGET. The whole CDR3 reads CASSPTRTVGETQYF.

This clone was seen at least ten times. The CDR3 extends 3 residues past the end of the read, so its final part is completed from the germline J gene. This rearrangement joins TRBV5-1 to TRBJ2-1; no firm D call. This CDR3 is 15 amino acids long. Trimming took off 3 bases at V and 0 bases at J, with 10 bases between the two ends. Germline V gene lookup returns CDR1 SGHRS and CDR2 YFSETQ. CDR3 bases read: TGCGCCAGCAGCTATCATCAGAGCTCCTACAATGAG. It translates to CASSYHQSSYNE. The whole CDR3 sequence reads CASSYHQSSYNEQFF.

This clone was seen ten or more times. The read stops 3 residues short of the end of the CDR3; the missing end is completed from the germline J gene. This rearrangement joins TRBV5-1 to TRBJ2-3; 9 nucleotides line up with TRBD2. Germline CDR1 and CDR2: SGHRS and YFSETQ. The CDR3 is 15 amino acids. The trim removed 2 bases at V and 3 bases at J, leaving 4 bases unmatched. CDR3 residues: CASSFLAGETDTQYF. The covered CDR3 bases are TGCGCCAGCAGCTTTTTAGCGGGGGAAACAGATACG.

In this sample, this clone turned up many times. The read stops 3 residues short of the end of the CDR3; the missing end is completed from the germline J gene. The chain is built from TRBV28 and TRBJ2-5; 13 nucleotides match TRBD2. Germline V gene sequence: CDR1 MDHEN, CDR2 SYDVKM. Trimming at V came to 6 bases and at J to 3 bases, leaving 4 bases not matched to a gene. The CDR3 is 15 amino acids. The CDR3 here is CASSSGTSGKETQYF. The sequenced CDR3 bases are TGTGCCAGCAGCTCAGGGACTAGCGGGAAAGAGACC.

In this sample, this clone turned up many times. The read halts 3 residues ahead of the CDR3 end, with the missing end drawn from the germline J gene. V gene TRBV7-3 combines with J gene TRBJ2-3; TRBD2 agrees at 9 bases. Germline values: CDR1 SGHTA, CDR2 FQGTGA. The CDR3 is 14 residues long. With 5 bases clipped from V and 4 bases from J, the junction kept 4 bases outside the gene matches. The CDR3: CASSLGLASDTQYF. The covered CDR3 bases are TGTGCCAGCAGCCTCGGACTAGCGTCAGATACG.

This clone has at least ten counts. The read terminates 3 residues ahead of where the CDR3 ends, so the germline J gene completes it. The chain couples TRBV6-1 to TRBJ2-1; 7 positions match TRBD1. With V trimmed by 0 bases and J by 7 bases, 3 bases remained unmatched. This CDR3 spans 14 amino acids. The V gene's germline CDR1 is MNHNS and CDR2 SASEGT. The CDR3 DNA, read in part, is TGTGCCAGCAGTGAAGCCGGGACAGTGAATGAG. Its protein is CASSEAGTVNE. The entire CDR3 sequence reads CASSEAGTVNEQFF.

This clone was seen ten or more times. Read data end 3 residues before the CDR3 end; the end is taken from the germline J gene. The chain recombines TRBV28 with TRBJ1-5; TRBD1 agrees at 8 bases. The CDR3 runs to 14 residues. CDR1 and CDR2 (germline): MDHEN, SYDVKM. J was trimmed by 6 bases and V by 7 bases; bases with no gene match: 8. CDR3 sequence: CASIPWTGIQPQHF. The sequenced part of the CDR3 DNA is TGTGCCAGCATCCCATGGACAGGGATTCAGCCC.

A note on this clone: Read sequence stops 3 residues before the CDR3 end, and the germline J gene provides the missing end. The V and J genes are TRBV30 and TRBJ1-2, with D uncertain. Germline CDR1 reads GTSNPN; CDR2 reads SVGIG (reference sequence). CDR3 length equals 12 residues. CDR3 DNA (partial): TGTGCCTGGAGTCGACTAGCTGGCGAC. Translated: CAWSRLAGD. The whole CDR3 protein is CAWSRLAGDYTF.

This clone has just a few counts. A clone one base away is much larger, so this may be a read error. The observed sequence ends 3 residues before the CDR3 terminus, with the missing tail filled in from the germline J gene. Other DNA sequences in the sample encode the same CDR3. The chain links TRBV20-1 to TRBJ2-5; 8 bases line up with TRBD1. V gave up 3 bases and J gave up 2 bases; unmatched junction bases: 11. Looked up from germline, CDR1 is DFQATT and CDR2 is SNEGSKA (reference sequence). The CDR3 runs to 16 residues. CDR3 loop: CSARDLTGGDQETQYF. The sequenced part of the CDR3 DNA is TGCAGTGCTAGGGATCTCACAGGGGGTGATCAAGAGACC.

As to this clone: The CDR3 end is not reached by the read, which stops 3 residues before it; the germline J gene fills it in. The V gene is TRBV7-2, the J gene TRBJ2-2, with 9 positions matching TRBD1. CDR3 length: 15 amino acids. Germline CDR1 reads SGHTA; CDR2 reads FQGNSA. This chain's CDR3 is CASRSGTGMSEKLFF. Partial CDR3 DNA: TGTGCCAGCAGGTCCGGGACAGGGATGAGTGAAAAG.

Regarding this clone: The CDR3 end is not reached by the read, which stops 3 residues before it; the germline J gene fills it in. The sample contains more than one DNA sequence encoding this CDR3. The chain joins TRBV18 to TRBJ1-6; tentatively, D is TRBD1 (5 bases). CDR3 length: 14 residues. Trimming took off 6 bases at V and 10 bases at J, with 16 bases between the two ends. Germline CDR1 and CDR2: KGHSH and LQKENI. CDR3 DNA, as far as it was read: TGTGCCAGCTCGCCCAGGGAAACTCGGTCACCC. Encoded protein: CASSPRETRSP. The entire CDR3 sequence reads CASSPRETRSPLHF.